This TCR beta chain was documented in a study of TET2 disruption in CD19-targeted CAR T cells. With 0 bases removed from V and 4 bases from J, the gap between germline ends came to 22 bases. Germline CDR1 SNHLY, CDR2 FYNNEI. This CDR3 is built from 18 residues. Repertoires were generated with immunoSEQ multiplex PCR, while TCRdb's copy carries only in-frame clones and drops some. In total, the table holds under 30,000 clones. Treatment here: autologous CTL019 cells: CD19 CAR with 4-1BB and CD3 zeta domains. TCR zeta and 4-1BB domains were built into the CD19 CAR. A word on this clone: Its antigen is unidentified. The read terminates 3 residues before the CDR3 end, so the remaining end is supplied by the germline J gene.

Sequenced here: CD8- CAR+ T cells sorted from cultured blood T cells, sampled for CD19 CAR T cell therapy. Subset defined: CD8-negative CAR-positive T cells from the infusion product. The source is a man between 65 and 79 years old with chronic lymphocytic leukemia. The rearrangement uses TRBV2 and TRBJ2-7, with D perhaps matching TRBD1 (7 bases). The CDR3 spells CASSEALSRGTVGYEQYF. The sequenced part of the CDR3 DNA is TGTGCCAGCAGTGAAGCGCTTAGTCGCGGGACAGTCGGATACGAG.